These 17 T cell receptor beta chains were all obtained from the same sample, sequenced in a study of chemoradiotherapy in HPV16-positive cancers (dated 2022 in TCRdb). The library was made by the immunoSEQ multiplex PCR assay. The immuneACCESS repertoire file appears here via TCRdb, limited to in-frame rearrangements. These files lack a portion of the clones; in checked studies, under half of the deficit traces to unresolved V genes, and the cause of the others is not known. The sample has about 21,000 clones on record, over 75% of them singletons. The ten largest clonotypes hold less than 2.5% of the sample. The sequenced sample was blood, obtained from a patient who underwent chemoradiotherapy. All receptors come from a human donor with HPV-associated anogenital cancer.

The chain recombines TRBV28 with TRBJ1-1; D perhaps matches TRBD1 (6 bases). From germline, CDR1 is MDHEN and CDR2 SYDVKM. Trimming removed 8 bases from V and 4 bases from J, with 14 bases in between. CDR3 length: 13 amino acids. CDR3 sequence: CASRTGQSTEAFF. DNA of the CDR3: TGTGCCAGCCGAACAGGGCAATCCACTGAAGCTTTCTTT.

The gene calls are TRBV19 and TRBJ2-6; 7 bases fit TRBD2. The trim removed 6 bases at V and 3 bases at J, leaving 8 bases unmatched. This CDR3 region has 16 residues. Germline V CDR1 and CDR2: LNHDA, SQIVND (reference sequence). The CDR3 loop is CASSRGLVSGANVLTF. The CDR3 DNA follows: TGTGCCAGTAGCCGAGGACTAGTGAGTGGGGCCAACGTCCTGACTTTC.

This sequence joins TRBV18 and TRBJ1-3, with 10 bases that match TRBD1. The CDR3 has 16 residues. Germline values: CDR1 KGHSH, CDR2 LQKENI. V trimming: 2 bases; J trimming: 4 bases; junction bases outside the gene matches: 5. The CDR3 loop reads CASSPRQGARGNTIYF. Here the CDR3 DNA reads TGTGCCAGCTCACCAAGACAGGGGGCGCGGGGAAACACCATATATTTT.

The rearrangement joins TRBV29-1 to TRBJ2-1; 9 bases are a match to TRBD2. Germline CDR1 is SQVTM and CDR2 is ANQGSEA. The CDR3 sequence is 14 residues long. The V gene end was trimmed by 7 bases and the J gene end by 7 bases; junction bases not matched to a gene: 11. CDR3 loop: CSALGLAERNEQFF. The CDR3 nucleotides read TGCAGCGCCCTGGGACTAGCTGAGCGGAATGAGCAGTTCTTC.

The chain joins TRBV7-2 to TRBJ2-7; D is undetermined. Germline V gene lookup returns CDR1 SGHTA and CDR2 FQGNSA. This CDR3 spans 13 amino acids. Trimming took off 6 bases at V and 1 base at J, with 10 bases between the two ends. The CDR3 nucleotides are TGTGCCAGCAGACAGAGCGTTTCCTACGAGCAGTACTTC. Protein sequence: CASRQSVSYEQYF.

DNA of the CDR3: TGTGCCAGCAACCGGGACAGGGCGGCAGATACGCAGTATTTT. Its translation: CASNRDRAADTQYF. The rearrangement joins TRBV14 to TRBJ2-3; 9 nucleotides match TRBD1. The CDR3 sequence is 14 residues long. Germline CDR1 reads SGHDN; CDR2 reads FVKESK. J gave up 4 bases and V 7 bases, and 6 bases lay outside the gene matches.

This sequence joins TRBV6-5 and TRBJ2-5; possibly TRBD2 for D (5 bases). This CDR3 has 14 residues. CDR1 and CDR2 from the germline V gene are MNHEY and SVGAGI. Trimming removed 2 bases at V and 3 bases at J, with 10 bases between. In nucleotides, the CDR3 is TGTGCCAGCAGTTACCAACAAGCGGAAGAGACCCAGTACTTC. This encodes CASSYQQAEETQYF.

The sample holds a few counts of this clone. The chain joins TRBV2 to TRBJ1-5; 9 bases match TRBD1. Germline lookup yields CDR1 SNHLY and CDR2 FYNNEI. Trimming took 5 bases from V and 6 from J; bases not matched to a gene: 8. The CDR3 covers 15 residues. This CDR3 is CASSPRTGVGQPQHF. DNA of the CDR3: TGTGCCAGCAGTCCAAGGACAGGGGTGGGTCAGCCCCAGCATTTT. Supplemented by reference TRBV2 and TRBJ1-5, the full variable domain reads EPEVTQTPSHQVTQMGQEVILRCVPISNHLYFYWYRQILGQKVEFLVSFYNNEISEKSEIFDDQFSVERPDGSNFTLKIRSTKLEDSAMYFCASSPRTGVGQPQHFGDGTRLSIL.

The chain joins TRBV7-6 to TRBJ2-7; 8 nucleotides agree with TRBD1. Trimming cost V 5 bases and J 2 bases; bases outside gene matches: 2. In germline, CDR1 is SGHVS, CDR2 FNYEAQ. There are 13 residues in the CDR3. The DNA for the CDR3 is TGTGCCAGCAGCCCGACAGGGGCCTACGAGCAGTACTTC. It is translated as CASSPTGAYEQYF.

CDR3 sequence: CASSAGSRIGENTEAFF. CDR3 nucleotides: TGTGCCAGCAGCGCAGGTTCCCGGATCGGGGAGAACACTGAAGCTTTCTTT. The chain uses TRBV9 and TRBJ1-1; D uncertain. Germline assignment: CDR1 SGDLS and CDR2 YYNGEE. The CDR3 loop spans 17 amino acids. With 3 bases removed from V and 1 base from J, the gap between germline ends came to 19 bases. Looking up the rest from reference TRBV9 and TRBJ1-1 gives the full variable domain: DSGVTQTPKHLITATGQRVTLRCSPRSGDLSVYWYQQSLDQGLQFLIQYYNGEERAKGNILERFSAQQFPDLHSELNLSSLELGDSALYFCASSAGSRIGENTEAFFGQGTRLTVV.

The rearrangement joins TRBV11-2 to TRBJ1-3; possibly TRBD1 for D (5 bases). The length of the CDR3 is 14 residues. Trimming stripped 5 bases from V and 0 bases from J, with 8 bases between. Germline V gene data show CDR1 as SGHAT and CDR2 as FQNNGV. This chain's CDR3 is CASSRQRSGNTIYF. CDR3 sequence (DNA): TGTGCCAGCAGCCGACAGCGCTCTGGAAACACCATATATTTT.

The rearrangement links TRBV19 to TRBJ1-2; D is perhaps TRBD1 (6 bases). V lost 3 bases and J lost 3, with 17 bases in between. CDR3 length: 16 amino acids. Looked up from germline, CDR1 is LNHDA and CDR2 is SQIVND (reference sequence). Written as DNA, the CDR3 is TGTGCCAGTAGTATTCCGACGGGGGGCTCGTACTATGGCTACACCTTC. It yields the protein CASSIPTGGSYYGYTF.

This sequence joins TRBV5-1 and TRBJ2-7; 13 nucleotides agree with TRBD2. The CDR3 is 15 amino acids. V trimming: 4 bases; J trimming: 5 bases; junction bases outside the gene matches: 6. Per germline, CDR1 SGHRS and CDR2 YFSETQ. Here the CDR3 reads CASSETSGRVNEQYF. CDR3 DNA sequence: TGCGCCAGCAGCGAAACTAGCGGGAGGGTTAACGAGCAGTACTTC.

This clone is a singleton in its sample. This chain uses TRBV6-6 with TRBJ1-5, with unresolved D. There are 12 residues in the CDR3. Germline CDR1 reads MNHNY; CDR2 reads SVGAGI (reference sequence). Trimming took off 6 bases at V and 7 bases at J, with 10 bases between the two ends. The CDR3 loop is CASSPQIQPQHF. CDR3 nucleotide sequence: TGTGCCAGCAGCCCTCAGATCCAGCCCCAGCATTTT.

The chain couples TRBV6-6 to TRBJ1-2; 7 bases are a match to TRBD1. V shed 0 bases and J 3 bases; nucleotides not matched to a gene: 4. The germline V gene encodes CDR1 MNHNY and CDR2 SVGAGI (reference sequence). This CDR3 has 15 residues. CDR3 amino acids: CASSYSNTGDYGYTF. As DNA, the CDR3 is TGTGCCAGCAGTTACTCGAATACAGGGGACTATGGCTACACCTTC.

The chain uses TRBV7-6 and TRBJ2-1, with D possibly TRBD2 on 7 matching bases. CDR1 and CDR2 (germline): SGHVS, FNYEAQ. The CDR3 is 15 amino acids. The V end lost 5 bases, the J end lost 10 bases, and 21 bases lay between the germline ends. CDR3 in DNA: TGTGCCAGCAGCAGGGGGGGACTAACGACCGGGGAGCAGTTCTTC. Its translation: CASSRGGLTTGEQFF. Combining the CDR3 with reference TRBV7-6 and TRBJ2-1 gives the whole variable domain GAGVSQSPRYKVTKRGQDVALRCDPISGHVSLYWYRQALGQGPEFLTYFNYEAQQDKSGLPNDRFSAERPEGSISTLTIQRTEQRDSAMYRCASSRGGLTTGEQFFGPGTRLTVL.

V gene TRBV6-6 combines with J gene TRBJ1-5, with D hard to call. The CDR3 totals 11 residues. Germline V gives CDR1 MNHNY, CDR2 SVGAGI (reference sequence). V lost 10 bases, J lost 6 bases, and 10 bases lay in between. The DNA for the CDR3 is TGTGCCATCAGCGACGGTCAGCCCCAGCATTTT. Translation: CAISDGQPQHF.